A selection of T cell receptor beta chains follows, all from one sample in a study of cytomegalovirus exposure and HLA in healthy donors. The table came from immunoSEQ multiplex PCR; TCRdb's copy has only in-frame clones and leaves some out. The data contain 200,000 to 250,000 clones, roughly 83% of them seen just once; the ten biggest clones take up approximately 1.5%. Sample: PBMCs. Source of these receptors: a girl aged 10 to 17 in good health and CMV-seronegative. Each CDR3 is given with its conserved first and last residue. The order of the fields is clone size, D gene, V gene, J gene, CDR3 protein, CDR3 DNA. D genes are given only for firm matches. Size values are once, few and many counts, or a class for expanded clones, and some rows have none.

-	TRBD2	TRBV29-1	TRBJ2-3	CSVHYWGGLAGGPGADTQYF	TGCAGCGTGCACTATTGGGGAGGACTAGCGGGAGGGCCTGGGGCAGATACGCAGTATTTT
-	TRBD1	TRBV10-2	TRBJ1-5	CASKNRGDQPQHF	TGCGCCAGCAAGAACAGGGGAGATCAGCCCCAGCATTTT
-	-	TRBV5-1	TRBJ2-3	CASSQKTGSTDTQYF	TGCGCCAGCAGCCAAAAGACTGGAAGCACAGATACGCAGTATTTT
few	-	TRBV6-5	TRBJ2-7	CASSLSSGSYEQYF	TGTGCCAGCAGTCTTAGTAGCGGCTCCTACGAGCAGTACTTC
once	TRBD2	TRBV11-2	TRBJ2-1	CASSPTGGSYNEQFF	TGTGCCAGCAGCCCCACGGGGGGGTCCTACAATGAGCAGTTCTTC
-	TRBD1	TRBV27	TRBJ2-2	CASSPTGGGSTGELFF	TGTGCCAGCAGTCCAACAGGGGGTGGGAGCACCGGGGAGCTGTTTTTT
-	TRBD1	TRBV29-1	TRBJ1-1	CGVPRERTGGRMNTEAFF	TGCGGCGTTCCTAGGGAGAGGACAGGGGGGAGGATGAACACTGAAGCTTTCTTT
-	TRBD2	TRBV19	TRBJ2-7	CASSTQGGSSYEQYF	TGTGCCAGTAGTACTCAGGGAGGGTCTTCCTACGAGCAGTACTTC
-	-	TRBV4-2	TRBJ1-2	CASSHTSTANYGYTF	TGTGCCAGCAGCCACACCTCGACGGCGAACTACGGCTACACCTTC
few	TRBD1	TRBV28	TRBJ1-5	CASSWDRGYAQHF	TGTGCCAGCAGTTGGGACAGGGGATATGCCCAGCATTTT
-	TRBD2	TRBV19	TRBJ2-7	CASRGLAGGYSYEQYF	TGTGCCAGCCGGGGACTAGCGGGAGGGTACTCCTACGAGCAGTACTTC
-	TRBD2	TRBV7-9	TRBJ2-3	CASSLGIGTSGSTDTQYF	TGTGCCAGCAGCTTAGGCATTGGGACTAGCGGGAGTACAGATACGCAGTATTTT
-	TRBD1	TRBV19	TRBJ1-1	CASSTSTGSGTEAFF	TGTGCCAGTAGTACATCGACAGGGTCAGGCACTGAAGCTTTCTTT
-	TRBD2	TRBV27	TRBJ2-1	CASGAGEGNEQFF	TGTGCCAGCGGGGCGGGAGAAGGCAATGAGCAGTTCTTC
-	TRBD2	TRBV28	TRBJ2-7	CASTPLAGIDEQYF	TGTGCCAGCACCCCACTAGCGGGGATCGACGAGCAGTACTTC
-	-	TRBV4-2	TRBJ1-1	CASSQDQGTEAFF	TGTGCCAGCAGCCAAGACCAGGGAACTGAAGCTTTCTTT
-	TRBD1	TRBV9	TRBJ1-4	CASSVRTGEKLFF	TGTGCCAGCAGCGTGAGGACAGGTGAAAAACTGTTTTTT
-	-	TRBV27	TRBJ1-2	CASSFALGTRHGYTF	TGTGCCAGCAGTTTCGCCTTGGGTACCAGGCATGGCTACACCTTC
-	-	TRBV7-3	TRBJ2-3	CASSLSGYGKDTQYF	TGTGCCAGCAGCTTAAGCGGGTACGGGAAGGATACGCAGTATTTT
few	-	TRBV6-5	TRBJ1-2	CASSYEQGPINYGYTF	TGTGCCAGCAGTTACGAACAGGGCCCCATTAACTATGGCTACACCTTC
-	TRBD1	TRBV28	TRBJ1-4	CASSFRGTGHEKLFF	TGTGCCAGCAGTTTTCGTGGGACAGGGCATGAAAAACTGTTTTTT
-	-	TRBV6-6	TRBJ2-3	CASIRGRDFMPDTQYF	TGTGCCAGCATCCGCGGACGGGACTTTATGCCCGATACGCAGTATTTT
-	-	TRBV21-1	TRBJ2-5	CASSKVERHLRQETQYF	TGTGCCAGCAGCAAAGTTGAACGACACCTTAGGCAAGAGACCCAGTACTTC
-	TRBD1	TRBV30	TRBJ2-6	CAFQQGAGANVLTF	TGTGCCTTTCAGCAGGGGGCTGGGGCCAACGTCCTGACTTTC
-	-	TRBV5-4	TRBJ1-6	CASSQEVGSYNSPLHF	TGTGCCAGCAGCCAAGAGGTGGGCTCCTATAATTCACCCCTCCACTTT
-	TRBD2	TRBV25-1	TRBJ2-7	CATEGPSGPINSYEQYF	TGTGCCACCGAGGGCCCTAGCGGGCCAATCAATTCCTACGAGCAGTACTTC
few	-	TRBV5-4	TRBJ1-4	CASSFRGGEKLFF	TGTGCCAGCAGCTTTAGGGGAGGGGAAAAACTGTTTTTT
-	-	TRBV28	TRBJ1-2	CASSEVTGSRYTF	TGTGCCAGCAGTGAGGTGACAGGCTCGCGCTACACCTTC
once	-	TRBV7-9	TRBJ1-4	CASSLAELLRNEKLFF	TGTGCCAGCAGCTTAGCAGAACTGCTACGAAATGAAAAACTGTTTTTT
-	-	TRBV6-1	TRBJ1-3	CASIPAGSGNTIYF	TGTGCCAGCATTCCGGCAGGGTCTGGAAACACCATATATTTT
-	-	TRBV5-8	TRBJ1-1	CASSLGPGREAFF	TGTGCCAGCAGCTTGGGGCCGGGGAGAGAAGCTTTCTTT
-	TRBD2	TRBV7-2	TRBJ2-1	CASSSAGVSYNEQFF	TGTGCCAGCAGCTCAGCGGGAGTTTCGTACAATGAGCAGTTCTTC
-	TRBD2	TRBV11-2	TRBJ2-5	CASSDKRGEVVKQYF	TGTGCCAGCAGCGATAAGCGGGGGGAGGTTGTGAAGCAGTACTTC
-	-	TRBV6-1	TRBJ1-1	CASRQGINTEAFF	TGTGCCAGCAGGCAGGGAATTAACACTGAAGCTTTCTTT
-	-	TRBV11-2	TRBJ1-1	CASSPPGLNTEAFF	TGTGCCAGCAGCCCCCCGGGGTTGAACACTGAAGCTTTCTTT
-	TRBD2	TRBV4-2	TRBJ2-7	CASSQEGAGGPYEQYF	TGTGCCAGCAGCCAAGAAGGAGCGGGGGGGCCCTACGAGCAGTACTTC
-	-	TRBV18	TRBJ1-6	CASSPRTGGVDNSPLHF	TGTGCCAGCTCACCGAGGACTGGGGGGGTGGATAATTCACCCCTCCACTTT
-	TRBD1	TRBV28	TRBJ1-6	CASSLGRQGSSPLHF	TGTGCCAGCAGTTTAGGTAGACAGGGTAGTTCACCCCTCCACTTT
once	-	TRBV15	TRBJ1-5	CATSSVEQPQHF	TGTGCCACCAGCAGTGTTGAGCAGCCCCAGCATTTT
-	-	TRBV19	TRBJ1-3	CASTTTGYGNTIYF	TGTGCCAGTACCACAACGGGGTATGGAAACACCATATATTTT
-	TRBD1	TRBV5-5	TRBJ1-5	CASSLAYGGTANQPQHF	TGTGCCAGCAGCTTGGCCTACGGCGGGACAGCTAATCAGCCCCAGCATTTT